Presented here are 6 T cell receptor beta chains from one specimen sequenced in a study of cytomegalovirus exposure and HLA in healthy donors. 13 Jbeta primers and 60 Vbeta primers were used for the PCR. Profiled with immunoSEQ multiplex PCR; TCRdb holds only in-frame clones, not every one. The table lists approximately 150,000 clones, approximately 84% of them singletons. The material sequenced was PBMCs. All receptors come from a girl under 18 in good health and CMV-seropositive.

The chain couples TRBV30 to TRBJ1-2, with D possibly being TRBD1 (6 bases). V shed 4 bases and J shed 8 bases, with 14 bases lying between them. Germline CDR1 is GTSNPN and CDR2 is SVGIG (reference sequence). This CDR3 is 12 amino acids long. The DNA for the CDR3 is TGTGCCTGGACGGGGGGCGCGGGGGGCTACACCTTC. The encoded protein is CAWTGGAGGYTF.

The chain combines TRBV25-1 with TRBJ1-4; 8 bases map to TRBD1. J lost 3 bases, V lost 4 bases, and 7 bases had no gene match. The CDR3 sequence is 16 residues long. CDR1 is MGHDK, CDR2 SYGVNS, per germline. The CDR3 is CASSASWTGPNEKLFF. The CDR3 nucleotides read TGTGCCAGCAGTGCCTCGTGGACAGGGCCTAATGAAAAACTGTTTTTT.

The chain couples TRBV7-9 to TRBJ2-7; D is perhaps TRBD1 (5 bases). CDR3 length: 14 residues. Trimming removed 3 bases at V and 2 bases at J, with 11 bases between. Germline V gene data show CDR1 as SEHNR and CDR2 as FQNEAQ (reference sequence). The CDR3 reads CASSLSGSPYEQYF. In nucleotides, the CDR3 is TGTGCCAGCAGCTTGTCAGGGTCACCCTACGAGCAGTACTTC.

The chain couples TRBV6-1 to TRBJ1-1, with D perhaps TRBD1 (6 bases). Germline assignment: CDR1 MNHNS and CDR2 SASEGT. This CDR3 comprises 13 residues. The V end was cut by 5 bases, the J end by 2 bases, with 9 bases between. The CDR3 region has the DNA TGTGCCAGCAGTTCGACAGGCAACACTGAAGCTTTCTTT. It encodes CASSSTGNTEAFF.

This clone was recorded only once. This chain links TRBV19 with TRBJ1-1; 8 nucleotides align to TRBD1. Losses at the gene ends were 10 bases for V and 1 base for J; bases not matched to a gene: 5. CDR1 is LNHDA and CDR2 is SQIVND in the germline V gene (reference sequence). The CDR3 loop spans 13 amino acids. The CDR3, as DNA: TGTGCCACCGGGACAGGTAGGAACACTGAAGCTTTCTTT. Translation gives CATGTGRNTEAFF.

The V call is TRBV5-4, the J call TRBJ2-1, with D perhaps matching TRBD1 (6 bases). Germline CDR1 reads SGHNT; CDR2 reads YYREEE (reference sequence). Trimming took 3 bases from V and 2 from J, leaving 9 bases between them. This CDR3 spans 14 amino acids. The CDR3 here is CASSSQGTYNEQFF. The CDR3 nucleotides are TGTGCCAGCAGCTCACAGGGTACCTACAATGAGCAGTTCTTC.